The present TCR beta chain was sequenced within a study of blood T cell repertoires in COVID-19. The V gene lost 7 bases and the J gene lost 6 bases, with 12 bases spanning the gap. There are 12 residues in the CDR3. Germline loops: CDR1 SNHLY, CDR2 FYNNEI. Data came from immunoSEQ multiplex PCR; TCRdb stores just in-frame clones and leaves some out. The sample holds under 150,000 clones, over 80% seen once. This clone was observed a few times. This TCR was recovered from a woman aged 40-49 years who had recovered from COVID-19. The sequenced material came from PBMCs or T cells enriched from blood (not recorded which). V usage is TRBV2 and J usage is TRBJ1-1; D uncertain. CDR3 amino acids: CASTPQRAEAFF. CDR3 DNA sequence: TGTGCCAGCACTCCCCAACGGGCTGAAGCTTTCTTT.